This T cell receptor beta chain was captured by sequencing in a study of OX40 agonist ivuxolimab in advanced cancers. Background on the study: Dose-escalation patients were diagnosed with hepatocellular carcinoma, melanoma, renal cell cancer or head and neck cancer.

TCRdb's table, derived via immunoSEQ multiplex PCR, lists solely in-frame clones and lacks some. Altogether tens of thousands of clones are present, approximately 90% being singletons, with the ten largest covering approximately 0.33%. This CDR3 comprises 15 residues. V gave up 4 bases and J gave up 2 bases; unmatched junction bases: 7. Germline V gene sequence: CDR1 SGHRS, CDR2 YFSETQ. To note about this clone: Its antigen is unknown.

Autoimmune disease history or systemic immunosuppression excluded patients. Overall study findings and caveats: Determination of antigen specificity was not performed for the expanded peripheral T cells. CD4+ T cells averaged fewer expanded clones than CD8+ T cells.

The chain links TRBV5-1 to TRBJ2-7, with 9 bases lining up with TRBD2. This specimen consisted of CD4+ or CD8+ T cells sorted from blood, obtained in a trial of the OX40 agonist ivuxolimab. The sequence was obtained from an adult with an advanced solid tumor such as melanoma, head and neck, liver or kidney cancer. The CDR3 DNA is TGCGCCAGCAGCCCCGCGCGGGGGGGCCCCTACGAGCAGTACTTC. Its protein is CASSPARGGPYEQYF. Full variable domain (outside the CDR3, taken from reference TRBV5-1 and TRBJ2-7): KAGVTQTPRYLIKTRGQQVTLSCSPISGHRSVSWYQQTPGQGLQFLFEYFSETQRNKGNFPGRFSGRQFSNSRSEMNVSTLELGDSALYLCASSPARGGPYEQYFGPGTRLTVT.